These 27 T cell receptor beta chains were all obtained from the same sample, sequenced in a study of cytomegalovirus exposure and HLA in healthy donors. With 60 Vbeta and 13 Jbeta primers, the PCR was carried out. Sequenced by immunoSEQ multiplex PCR; TCRdb stores in-frame clones only, minus some. The sample lists around 250,000 clones; 70% to 90% were seen once. Sequenced: PBMCs. These receptor sequences come from a woman aged 60-75 years in good health and CMV-seropositive.

This chain uses TRBV12-5 with TRBJ2-3; D remains unclear. V was clipped by 3 bases and J by 4 bases, with 5 bases between them. The germline V gene encodes CDR1 LGHNT and CDR2 FRNRAP. The CDR3 consists of 12 residues. CDR3 in amino acids: CASGFLPDTQYF. In nucleotides, the CDR3 is TGTGCTAGTGGTTTCCTACCAGATACGCAGTATTTT.

This clone was found a few times. J is TRBJ1-2 and V is TRBV6-5; 8 bases are a match to TRBD1. J lost 5 bases, V lost 2 bases, and 4 bases had no gene match. CDR1 and CDR2 from the germline V gene are MNHEY and SVGAGI. The CDR3 loop spans 14 amino acids. The CDR3 DNA is TGTGCCAGCAGTTACGGGACAGGTTCTTATGGCTACACCTTC. Its protein product is CASSYGTGSYGYTF.

The V call is TRBV5-1, the J call TRBJ2-7, with a weak D call TRBD2 (7 bases). Germline V gene lookup returns CDR1 SGHRS and CDR2 YFSETQ. Trimming took 7 bases from V and 2 from J, leaving 22 bases between them. The CDR3 has 16 amino acids. CDR3 in DNA: TGCGCCAGCTCCAAAAAGGGGGGGTCTGTTACCTACGAGCAGTACTTC. As protein: CASSKKGGSVTYEQYF. Together with reference TRBV5-1 and TRBJ2-7, the CDR3 gives the full variable domain: KAGVTQTPRYLIKTRGQQVTLSCSPISGHRSVSWYQQTPGQGLQFLFEYFSETQRNKGNFPGRFSGRQFSNSRSEMNVSTLELGDSALYLCASSKKGGSVTYEQYFGPGTRLTVT.

The chain carries TRBV6-5 and TRBJ1-2; D perhaps matches TRBD1 (5 bases). V shed 6 bases and J shed 12 bases, with 14 bases lying between them. CDR1 is MNHEY and CDR2 is SVGAGI in the germline V gene. The CDR3 runs 11 residues. Here the CDR3 reads CASSARAGDTF. CDR3 sequence (DNA): TGTGCCAGCAGCGCCAGGGCGGGGGACACCTTC.

The rearrangement joins TRBV7-9 to TRBJ1-1, with a tentative D call TRBD1 (5 bases). The CDR3 consists of 14 residues. The V and J ends lost 3 bases and 1 base respectively, with 9 bases between them. Germline lookup yields CDR1 SEHNR and CDR2 FQNEAQ (reference sequence). The CDR3 spells CASSFAGPNTEAFF. DNA of the CDR3: TGTGCCAGCAGCTTTGCAGGGCCGAACACTGAAGCTTTCTTT.

The rearrangement joins TRBV10-3 to TRBJ2-3, with 8 nucleotides matching TRBD1. This CDR3 comprises 14 residues. Trimming at V came to 10 bases and at J to 6 bases, leaving 12 bases not matched to a gene. Germline CDR1 reads ENHRY; CDR2 reads SYGVKD. CDR3 DNA sequence: TGTGCCACCGAAAGACAGGGGAAGCCCGATACGCAGTATTTT. Its translation: CATERQGKPDTQYF.

V gene TRBV9 combines with J gene TRBJ1-4, with D possibly being TRBD1 (5 bases). The CDR3 is 16 residues long. Germline CDR1 and CDR2: SGDLS and YYNGEE. The V end lost 0 bases, the J end lost 4 bases, and 13 bases lay between the germline ends. The CDR3 bases are TGTGCCAGCAGCGTAGAACAGGCTGTGGGTAATGAAAAACTGTTTTTT. Translation gives CASSVEQAVGNEKLFF.

This clone was observed a single time. The chain links TRBV19 to TRBJ2-7; D perhaps matches TRBD2 (6 bases). The CDR3 is 13 residues long. Trimming took off 5 bases at V and 3 bases at J, with 11 bases between the two ends. Germline-derived CDR1 and CDR2 are LNHDA and SQIVND (reference sequence). This CDR3 reads CASSSGGGYEQYF. For the CDR3, the DNA is TGTGCCAGTAGTTCCGGGGGTGGCTACGAGCAGTACTTC.

The chain employs TRBV6-1 and TRBJ2-5, with no clear D. TRBJ2-7 matches the DNA end more closely, so the J call is doubtful. This CDR3 is built from 13 residues. The germline gives CDR1 MNHNS, CDR2 SASEGT. As DNA, the CDR3 is TGTGCCAGCAGTATCAACTGGGCCTACGAGCAGTACTTC. Its translation: CASSINWAYEQYF.

The chain uses TRBV2 and TRBJ2-3, with D unresolved. The germline V gene has CDR1 SNHLY and CDR2 FYNNEI. V was shortened by 2 bases and J by 2 bases, with 11 bases between the two germline ends. The CDR3 is 15 amino acids. The CDR3 loop reads CASSEFGGDTDTQYF. The CDR3 DNA sequence: TGTGCCAGCAGTGAATTTGGCGGTGACACAGATACGCAGTATTTT. Full variable domain (missing parts from reference TRBV2 and TRBJ2-3): EPEVTQTPSHQVTQMGQEVILRCVPISNHLYFYWYRQILGQKVEFLVSFYNNEISEKSEIFDDQFSVERPDGSNFTLKIRSTKLEDSAMYFCASSEFGGDTDTQYFGPGTRLTVL.

Only a few counts were recorded for this clone. The chain joins TRBV11-3 to TRBJ1-2, with 7 positions matching TRBD1. V lost 5 bases and J lost 3; bases outside the gene matches: 9. Germline-derived CDR1 and CDR2 are SGHNT and YENEEA. This CDR3 spans 15 amino acids. CDR3 DNA sequence: TGTGCCAGCAGCCCGCCGGACAGGATTTACTATGGCTACACCTTC. This sequence encodes CASSPPDRIYYGYTF. The variable domain in full, with the rest retrieved from reference TRBV11-3 and TRBJ1-2, is EAGVVQSPRYKIIEKKQPVAFWCNPISGHNTLYWYLQNLGQGPELLIRYENEEAVDDSQLPKDRFSAERLKGVDSTLKIQPAELGDSAVYLCASSPPDRIYYGYTFGSGTRLTVV.

The rearrangement links TRBV9 to TRBJ2-1, with 11 bases that match TRBD2. The V and J ends lost 4 bases and 2 bases, in that order; junction bases with no gene match: 8. The CDR3 has 17 residues. CDR1 and CDR2 from the germline V gene are SGDLS and YYNGEE. The CDR3 nucleotides are TGTGCCAGCAGCCCGCGGACTAGCGGGTCAACCTACAATGAGCAGTTCTTC. Amino acid sequence: CASSPRTSGSTYNEQFF.

This rearrangement joins TRBV29-1 to TRBJ2-1; 8 nucleotides line up with TRBD2. Germline CDR1 reads SQVTM; CDR2 reads ANQGSEA. Germline trimming cut 6 bases from V and 0 bases from J; bases unmatched to any gene: 7. This CDR3 region has 15 residues. CDR3 nucleotides: TGCAGCGTCGATAAGCGGGAGTTCTCCTACAATGAGCAGTTCTTC. The encoded protein is CSVDKREFSYNEQFF.

This clone occurred once. V usage is TRBV7-9 and J usage is TRBJ2-1, with 8 bases identical to TRBD2. In germline, CDR1 is SEHNR, CDR2 FQNEAQ (reference sequence). This CDR3 has 14 residues. V was clipped by 2 bases and J by 8 bases; unmatched bases: 5. The CDR3 nucleotides read TGTGCCAGCAGCTTATTACGGGAGGGCCATGAGCAGTTCTTC. Its translation is CASSLLREGHEQFF.

This CDR3 reads CASSVGGRGTDTQYF. In nucleotides, the CDR3 is TGTGCCAGCAGCGTCGGCGGGAGGGGTACAGATACGCAGTATTTT. The chain combines TRBV4-2 with TRBJ2-3; 9 bases fit TRBD2. The germline V gene encodes CDR1 LGHNA and CDR2 YNFKEQ. J lost 3 bases, V lost 5 bases, and 6 bases had no gene match. This CDR3 has 15 residues.

The rearrangement joins TRBV2 to TRBJ1-4, with 9 nucleotides matching TRBD1. The CDR3 totals 14 residues. Germline V gene lookup returns CDR1 SNHLY and CDR2 FYNNEI. V was clipped by 8 bases and J by 7 bases; unmatched bases: 8. CDR3 sequence (DNA): TGTGCCAGCGAATCGGACAGGGGAGCTGAAAAACTGTTTTTT. It yields the protein CASESDRGAEKLFF.

The V gene is TRBV7-9, the J gene TRBJ1-1; 7 nucleotides line up with TRBD1. Germline CDR1 and CDR2: SEHNR and FQNEAQ (reference sequence). There are 14 residues in the CDR3. J was trimmed by 11 bases and V by 1 base; bases with no gene match: 10. The CDR3 is CASSLETRGSKAFF. CDR3 DNA sequence: TGTGCCAGCAGCTTAGAGACCAGGGGGAGTAAGGCTTTCTTT.

The chain carries TRBV6-1 and TRBJ1-1, with D possibly being TRBD1 (5 bases). Between the trimmed V and J ends, which lost 4 bases and 5 bases, there was a span of 14 bases. The CDR3 runs to 14 residues. CDR1 and CDR2 (germline): MNHNS, SASEGT. The CDR3 reads CASSVQGGRTEAFF. The CDR3 bases are TGTGCCAGCAGTGTGCAGGGTGGACGGACTGAAGCTTTCTTT.

The rearrangement joins TRBV4-2 to TRBJ2-2; 10 positions agree with TRBD2. The CDR3 runs to 15 residues. After removal of 6 bases from V and 2 bases from J, the junction contained 3 bases not matched to a gene. CDR1 and CDR2 (germline): LGHNA, YNFKEQ. The CDR3, as DNA: TGTGCCAGCAGAGCTAGCGGGAGTAACACCGGGGAGCTGTTTTTT. Its protein is CASRASGSNTGELFF.

This clone was seen more than once but under ten times. J is TRBJ1-5 and V is TRBV10-2; D is ambiguous. Trimming took off 1 base at V and 5 bases at J, with 6 bases between the two ends. The CDR3 is 13 residues long. Per the germline V gene, CDR1 is WSHSY and CDR2 is SAAADI. CDR3 nucleotide sequence: TGCGCCAGCAGTGAGTTGCGGGATCAGCCCCAGCATTTT. Protein product: CASSELRDQPQHF.

Only a few counts were recorded for this clone. V usage is TRBV5-1 and J usage is TRBJ2-1; D might be TRBD2 (5 bases). CDR1 is SGHRS, CDR2 YFSETQ, per germline. This CDR3 contains 14 residues. Trimming pared 1 base from V and 4 bases from J, leaving 9 bases between. The CDR3 sequence is CASSLMRDYNEQFF. Written as DNA, the CDR3 is TGCGCCAGCAGCTTGATGAGGGATTACAATGAGCAGTTCTTC.

This clone was detected once. The sample has other DNA sequences that encode this CDR3 too. The chain combines TRBV2 with TRBJ2-2; possible D gene TRBD2, 6 bases. Germline assignment: CDR1 SNHLY and CDR2 FYNNEI. The length of the CDR3 is 14 residues. V was pared by 8 bases and J by 8 bases, with 18 bases between. The CDR3 region is CASVRDSGRGELFF. DNA for the CDR3: TGTGCCAGCGTCCGGGACTCGGGGAGGGGGGAGCTGTTTTTT. Full variable domain (remainder filled in from reference TRBV2 and TRBJ2-2): EPEVTQTPSHQVTQMGQEVILRCVPISNHLYFYWYRQILGQKVEFLVSFYNNEISEKSEIFDDQFSVERPDGSNFTLKIRSTKLEDSAMYFCASVRDSGRGELFFGEGSRLTVL.

A word on this clone: The germline gene is not matched at one end of the junction; a read error may be the cause. The chain has TRBV7-7 and TRBJ2-5, with a possible D match to TRBD2 (7 bases). The CDR3 loop spans 18 amino acids. The germline V gene encodes CDR1 SSHAT and CDR2 FNYEAQ (reference sequence). The chain's CDR3 is CASSSAGGLWSYQETQYF. CDR3 bases: TGTGCTAGCAGCTCCGCCGGGGGGCTATGGTCATACCAAGAGACCCAGTACTTC.

This chain links TRBV7-9 with TRBJ2-1, with TRBD2 matching over 8 bases. Germline trimming cut 7 bases from V and 4 bases from J; bases unmatched to any gene: 9. CDR1 is SEHNR, CDR2 FQNEAQ, per germline (reference sequence). CDR3 size: 15 residues. The CDR3 here is CASISAGDGYNEQFF. CDR3 sequence (DNA): TGTGCCAGCATCTCAGCGGGAGACGGGTACAATGAGCAGTTCTTC.

Comments on this clone: Germline and junction disagree at one end, which may indicate a read error. The same CDR3 also results from other DNA sequences found in this sample. V usage is TRBV6-5 and J usage is TRBJ2-2, with D possibly being TRBD2 (5 bases). The germline CDR1 and CDR2 sequences are MNHEY and SVGAGI. The CDR3 contains 12 residues. For the CDR3, the DNA is TGCGCCAGCAGTTACCGGGACGGGGAGCTGTTTTTT. Translating gives CASSYRDGELFF.

The genes are TRBV28 and TRBJ2-7, with 11 nucleotides matching TRBD2. The CDR3 length is 15 residues. The V and J ends lost 5 bases and 3 bases, in that order; junction bases with no gene match: 6. Germline V gene sequence: CDR1 MDHEN, CDR2 SYDVKM. DNA for the CDR3: TGTGCCAGCAGTGAAGGTAGCGGGAGGGGCTACGAGCAGTACTTC. This encodes CASSEGSGRGYEQYF.

The chain has TRBV5-1 and TRBJ2-7; 11 bases align to TRBD2. The CDR3 is 16 amino acids. Trimming took 4 bases from V and 3 from J; bases not matched to a gene: 9. The germline V gene encodes CDR1 SGHRS and CDR2 YFSETQ. CDR3 loop: CASSRTSSGRNYEQYF. In DNA, the CDR3 is TGCGCCAGCAGCCGGACTTCTAGCGGGAGGAACTACGAGCAGTACTTC.